The T cell receptor beta chain described here comes from a study of control samples from healthy donors and cancer patients. V lost 5 bases to trimming and J lost 4 bases; unmatched junction nucleotides: 16. Germline values: CDR1 SGHVS, CDR2 FQNEAQ. The CDR3 runs 17 residues. Only in-frame clones appear in the TCRdb table, and some are missing; sequencing was by immunoSEQ multiplex PCR. The sample carries tens of thousands of clones, 92% recorded once. The sequence was collected from a woman between 50 and 59 years old in good health. The rearrangement joins TRBV7-8 to TRBJ2-5; 7 bases map to TRBD2. Input material: blood. The DNA for the CDR3 is TGTGCCAGCAGCCCCACCAGGCAGGGCGGGAGAAGAGAGACCCAGTACTTC. Its translation is CASSPTRQGGRRETQYF.